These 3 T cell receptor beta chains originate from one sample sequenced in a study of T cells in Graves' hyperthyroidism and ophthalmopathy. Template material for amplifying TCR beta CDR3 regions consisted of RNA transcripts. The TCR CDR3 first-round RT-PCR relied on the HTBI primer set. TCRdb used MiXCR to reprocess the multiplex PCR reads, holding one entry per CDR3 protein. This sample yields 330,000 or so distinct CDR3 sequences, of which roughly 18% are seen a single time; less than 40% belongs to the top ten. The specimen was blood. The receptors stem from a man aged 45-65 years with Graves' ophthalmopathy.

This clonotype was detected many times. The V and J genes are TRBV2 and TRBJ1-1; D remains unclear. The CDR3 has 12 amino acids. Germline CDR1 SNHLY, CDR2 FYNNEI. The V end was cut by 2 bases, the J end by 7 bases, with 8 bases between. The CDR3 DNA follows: TGTGCCAGCAGTGAAAACCTATTTGAAGCTTTCTTT. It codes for CASSENLFEAFF.

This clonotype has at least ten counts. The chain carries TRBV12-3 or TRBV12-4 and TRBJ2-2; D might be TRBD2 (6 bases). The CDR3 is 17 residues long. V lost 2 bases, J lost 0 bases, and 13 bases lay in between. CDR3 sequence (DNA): TGTGCCAGCAGTTTATACCCGAGCGGGTCGAACACCGGGGAGCTGTTTTTT. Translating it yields CASSLYPSGSNTGELFF.

As DNA, the CDR3 is TGTGCCAGCAGCTTGGGGAGCATTCAGTACTTC. Translating it yields CASSLGSIQYF. The chain couples TRBV5-6 to TRBJ2-4; D uncertain. Looked up from germline, CDR1 is SGHDT and CDR2 is YYEEEE. CDR3 length: 11 amino acids. V lost 0 bases and J 9 bases, leaving 4 bases between the germline ends.